The rows below give T cell receptor beta chains drawn from one sample of a study of blood T cell repertoires in COVID-19. TCRdb's copy holds only in-frame clones and misses some; the assay was immunoSEQ multiplex PCR. The sample holds about 150,000 clones, approximately 80% seen once. Sequenced input: peripheral blood. Receptor source: a woman aged 55 to 70 with active or convalescent COVID-19. The CDR3 runs from the conserved cysteine through the conserved F or W. A D gene is named only where the DNA matches it firmly. Where a row states a size, it is once, few, many or the class of an expanded clone; other rows omit it.

v_call: TRBV7-2; d_call: NA; j_call: TRBJ2-7; clone_size: once; cdr3_nt: TGTGCCAGCAGCTTATTAACGGTAGCCTACGAGCAGTACTTC; cdr3_aa: CASSLLTVAYEQYF
v_call: TRBV5-8; d_call: NA; j_call: TRBJ1-1; clone_size: few; cdr3_nt: TGTGCCAGCAGCCGAGATCTAGCAGGTTGGGCTTTCTTT; cdr3_aa: CASSRDLAGWAFF
v_call: TRBV30; d_call: TRBD2; j_call: TRBJ2-7; clone_size: NA; cdr3_nt: TGTGCCTGGAGTGGGGCTAGCGGGATGCTCTACGAGCAGTACTTC; cdr3_aa: CAWSGASGMLYEQYF
v_call: TRBV28; d_call: NA; j_call: TRBJ1-2; clone_size: NA; cdr3_nt: TGTGCCAGCAGCCCTGCGGCAGGGATGTCCTTAAACTATGGCTACACCTTC; cdr3_aa: CASSPAAGMSLNYGYTF
v_call: TRBV27; d_call: NA; j_call: TRBJ1-5; clone_size: NA; cdr3_nt: TGTGCCAGCAGTTCGACAGGTCGGAATCAGCCCCAGCATTTT; cdr3_aa: CASSSTGRNQPQHF
v_call: TRBV27; d_call: TRBD1; j_call: TRBJ2-6; clone_size: NA; cdr3_nt: TGTGCCAGCACCTTGACAGGGACTGGGGCCAACGTCCTGACTTTC; cdr3_aa: CASTLTGTGANVLTF
v_call: TRBV28; d_call: TRBD1; j_call: TRBJ1-1; clone_size: NA; cdr3_nt: TGTGCCAGCAATCCACAGGGGCCGGTGAACACTGAAGCTTTCTTT; cdr3_aa: CASNPQGPVNTEAFF
v_call: TRBV28; d_call: NA; j_call: TRBJ1-2; clone_size: many; cdr3_nt: TGTGCCAGCAGCAGAGGGAGAGAGAGGGGCTACACCTTC; cdr3_aa: CASSRGRERGYTF
v_call: TRBV19; d_call: NA; j_call: TRBJ1-4; clone_size: NA; cdr3_nt: TGTGCCAGTGGTCGGGTATACGAAAAACTGTTTTTT; cdr3_aa: CASGRVYEKLFF
v_call: TRBV28; d_call: NA; j_call: TRBJ1-1; clone_size: few; cdr3_nt: TGTGCCAGCAGTCGGGAAGCTGAAGCTTTCTTT; cdr3_aa: CASSREAEAFF
v_call: TRBV7-8; d_call: TRBD1; j_call: TRBJ1-6; clone_size: NA; cdr3_nt: TGTGCCAGCAGCCATTTATACTCGGACAGGATCTTT; cdr3_aa: CASSHLYSDRIF
v_call: TRBV4-1; d_call: TRBD1; j_call: TRBJ2-5; clone_size: NA; cdr3_nt: TGCGCCAGCAGCCAAGGATTCACAGGGGGAGAGACCCAGTACTTC; cdr3_aa: CASSQGFTGGETQYF
v_call: TRBV4-3; d_call: NA; j_call: TRBJ2-5; clone_size: NA; cdr3_nt: TGCGCCAGCAGCCAAGGTGGGAGCGCAGAGACCCAGTACTTC; cdr3_aa: CASSQGGSAETQYF
v_call: TRBV13; d_call: NA; j_call: TRBJ2-1; clone_size: NA; cdr3_nt: TGTGCCAGCAGCCTTGAGGGTCACAATGAGCAGTTCTTC; cdr3_aa: CASSLEGHNEQFF
v_call: TRBV29-1; d_call: NA; j_call: TRBJ1-3; clone_size: NA; cdr3_nt: TGCAGCGGCGCCGGGACACCTGGAAACACCATATATTTT; cdr3_aa: CSGAGTPGNTIYF
v_call: TRBV30; d_call: NA; j_call: TRBJ1-1; clone_size: NA; cdr3_nt: TGTGCCTGGAGTCGCAGGGGCACTGAAGCTTTCTTT; cdr3_aa: CAWSRRGTEAFF
v_call: TRBV2; d_call: NA; j_call: TRBJ2-2; clone_size: NA; cdr3_nt: TGTGCCAGCTCACACTCGGGGGAAAGCACCGGGGAGCTGTTTTTT; cdr3_aa: CASSHSGESTGELFF
v_call: TRBV27; d_call: NA; j_call: TRBJ1-2; clone_size: NA; cdr3_nt: TGTGCCAGCAGTTTACGGTCCGGGATCAGTGGCTACACCTTC; cdr3_aa: CASSLRSGISGYTF
v_call: TRBV4-2; d_call: NA; j_call: TRBJ1-4; clone_size: NA; cdr3_nt: TGTGCCAGCAGCCTGGACATTAGTGAAAAACTGTTTTTT; cdr3_aa: CASSLDISEKLFF
v_call: TRBV11-2; d_call: TRBD2; j_call: TRBJ2-3; clone_size: NA; cdr3_nt: TGTGCCAGCAGCTTAGCGGGGGGGCACTCAGATACGCAGTATTTT; cdr3_aa: CASSLAGGHSDTQYF
v_call: TRBV9; d_call: NA; j_call: TRBJ2-1; clone_size: NA; cdr3_nt: TGTGCCAGCAGCGTATGGTCGGCCGCCGGAGAGGGTGAGCAGTTCTTC; cdr3_aa: CASSVWSAAGEGEQFF
v_call: TRBV11-2; d_call: TRBD1; j_call: TRBJ2-3; clone_size: medium-sized; cdr3_nt: TGTGCCAGCAGCTTAGGGGACAGGACAGATACGCAGTATTTT; cdr3_aa: CASSLGDRTDTQYF
v_call: TRBV29-1; d_call: TRBD1; j_call: TRBJ1-5; clone_size: NA; cdr3_nt: TGCAGCGCACTTGAATCTTCCGGGACAGGGCCGAATCAGCCCCAGCATTTT; cdr3_aa: CSALESSGTGPNQPQHF
v_call: TRBV7-9; d_call: TRBD1; j_call: TRBJ1-1; clone_size: few; cdr3_nt: TGTGCCAGCAGCGCCGGGACAGGGAAAGCTTTCTTT; cdr3_aa: CASSAGTGKAFF
v_call: TRBV6-6; d_call: NA; j_call: TRBJ2-1; clone_size: NA; cdr3_nt: TGTGCCAGCAGTCCGAGGGGGGGTGGGACAGGACGTAATGAGCAGTTCTTC; cdr3_aa: CASSPRGGGTGRNEQFF
v_call: TRBV5-4; d_call: NA; j_call: TRBJ2-2; clone_size: NA; cdr3_nt: TGTGCCAGCAGCTCCCAGGGTCCGAACACCGGGGAGCTGTTTTTT; cdr3_aa: CASSSQGPNTGELFF
v_call: TRBV10-2; d_call: TRBD1; j_call: TRBJ1-6; clone_size: once; cdr3_nt: TGCGCCAGCAGTGAGACAGGGGTACATAATTCACCCCTCCACTTT; cdr3_aa: CASSETGVHNSPLHF
v_call: TRBV19; d_call: TRBD2; j_call: TRBJ2-1; clone_size: NA; cdr3_nt: TGTGCCAGTACTGAAGCGGGGGGGCTGTCCCAGTTCTTC; cdr3_aa: CASTEAGGLSQFF
v_call: TRBV7-2; d_call: TRBD1; j_call: TRBJ2-2; clone_size: NA; cdr3_nt: TGTGCCAGCAGCATCGACAGGGCGGCCGGGGAGCTGTTTTTT; cdr3_aa: CASSIDRAAGELFF
v_call: TRBV15; d_call: TRBD2; j_call: TRBJ2-1; clone_size: NA; cdr3_nt: TGTGCCACCAGCAGAGGGTTCGGGGGGGGCGCCAATGAGCAGTTCTTC; cdr3_aa: CATSRGFGGGANEQFF
v_call: TRBV15; d_call: TRBD2; j_call: TRBJ2-1; clone_size: few; cdr3_nt: TGTGCCACCAGCCCACGGACTAGCGGGAGCTCCTACAATGAGCAGTTCTTC; cdr3_aa: CATSPRTSGSSYNEQFF
v_call: TRBV11-2; d_call: NA; j_call: TRBJ2-3; clone_size: NA; cdr3_nt: TGTGCCAGCAGCCTCACAGATACGCAGTATTTT; cdr3_aa: CASSLTDTQYF
v_call: TRBV28; d_call: NA; j_call: TRBJ2-7; clone_size: NA; cdr3_nt: TGTGCCACCGGAGAGTTCTCCTACGAGCAGTACTTC; cdr3_aa: CATGEFSYEQYF
v_call: TRBV2; d_call: TRBD2; j_call: TRBJ2-1; clone_size: few; cdr3_nt: TGTGCCAGCCGGAGGTCATCGAGCGGGAGATACAATGAGCAGTTCTTC; cdr3_aa: CASRRSSSGRYNEQFF
v_call: TRBV5-1; d_call: NA; j_call: TRBJ2-5; clone_size: NA; cdr3_nt: TGCGCCAGCAGCGATATAGGGGAACTGTACCAAGAGACCCAGTACTTC; cdr3_aa: CASSDIGELYQETQYF
v_call: TRBV7-6; d_call: NA; j_call: TRBJ1-2; clone_size: NA; cdr3_nt: TGTGCCAGCAGCTTAGGGGAGCTACCCAACTATGGCTACACCTTC; cdr3_aa: CASSLGELPNYGYTF
v_call: TRBV24-1; d_call: TRBD2; j_call: TRBJ2-1; clone_size: NA; cdr3_nt: TGTGCCACCAGTGATCGCGGACTAGCGGGATACAATGAGCAGTTCTTC; cdr3_aa: CATSDRGLAGYNEQFF
v_call: TRBV18; d_call: TRBD1; j_call: TRBJ1-2; clone_size: NA; cdr3_nt: TGTGCCAGCTCACCAGTCCCAGGGGGCCGTCAGGGCTACACCTTC; cdr3_aa: CASSPVPGGRQGYTF
v_call: TRBV6-1; d_call: TRBD2; j_call: TRBJ2-5; clone_size: NA; cdr3_nt: TGTGCCAGCAGTGAAGGGATGAGCGGGGGGACCCAGTACTTC; cdr3_aa: CASSEGMSGGTQYF
v_call: TRBV19; d_call: NA; j_call: TRBJ1-1; clone_size: NA; cdr3_nt: TGTGCCAGTAGTATAGGGGCCAGGGGGAACACTGAAGCTTTCTTT; cdr3_aa: CASSIGARGNTEAFF
v_call: TRBV24-1; d_call: TRBD1; j_call: TRBJ1-5; clone_size: NA; cdr3_nt: TGTGCCACCAGTGACCCTCTACAGGGGAATCAGCCCCAGCATTTT; cdr3_aa: CATSDPLQGNQPQHF
v_call: TRBV5-8; d_call: TRBD1; j_call: TRBJ1-1; clone_size: NA; cdr3_nt: TGTGCCAGCAGCTGGGGACAGGCTAACACTGAAGCTTTCTTT; cdr3_aa: CASSWGQANTEAFF
v_call: TRBV4-1; d_call: NA; j_call: TRBJ2-5; clone_size: NA; cdr3_nt: TGCGCCAGCAGCATGGGCCGAACCCAGGTGACCCAGTACTTC; cdr3_aa: CASSMGRTQVTQYF
v_call: TRBV5-6; d_call: NA; j_call: TRBJ1-3; clone_size: few; cdr3_nt: TGTGCCAGCAGCTTGGGGCGAAACACCATATATTTT; cdr3_aa: CASSLGRNTIYF
v_call: TRBV5-1; d_call: TRBD1; j_call: TRBJ1-6; clone_size: few; cdr3_nt: TGCGCCAGCAGCCCCGGGACAGATAATTCACCCCTCCACTTT; cdr3_aa: CASSPGTDNSPLHF
v_call: TRBV6-1; d_call: TRBD1; j_call: TRBJ2-5; clone_size: NA; cdr3_nt: TGTGCCAGCAGTGAAGAGACAGGGTGGAAAGAGACCCAGTACTTC; cdr3_aa: CASSEETGWKETQYF
v_call: TRBV3-1/TRBV3-2; d_call: NA; j_call: TRBJ1-2; clone_size: NA; cdr3_nt: TGTGCCAGCAGCCAAGCATCGGGGAATCCTGGCTACACCTTC; cdr3_aa: CASSQASGNPGYTF
v_call: TRBV5-1; d_call: NA; j_call: TRBJ1-6; clone_size: few; cdr3_nt: TGCGCCAGCAGCTTTGCGGGGAATTCACCCCTCCACTTT; cdr3_aa: CASSFAGNSPLHF
v_call: TRBV19; d_call: NA; j_call: TRBJ1-1; clone_size: NA; cdr3_nt: TGTGCCAGTAGAGGACTCCAGAACACTGAAGCTTTCTTT; cdr3_aa: CASRGLQNTEAFF
v_call: TRBV14; d_call: NA; j_call: TRBJ1-6; clone_size: NA; cdr3_nt: TGTGCCAGCAGCCAAGTTACTGTATCCTATAATTCACCCCTCCACTTT; cdr3_aa: CASSQVTVSYNSPLHF
v_call: TRBV6-5; d_call: TRBD1; j_call: TRBJ1-2; clone_size: NA; cdr3_nt: TGTGCCAGCAGACTAGGGACAGGCCATGGCTACACCTTC; cdr3_aa: CASRLGTGHGYTF
v_call: TRBV24-1; d_call: NA; j_call: TRBJ2-5; clone_size: NA; cdr3_nt: TGTGCCACCAGTGAGGGGACACTAATGAAAGAGACCCAGTACTTC; cdr3_aa: CATSEGTLMKETQYF
v_call: TRBV7-2; d_call: TRBD2; j_call: TRBJ2-7; clone_size: few; cdr3_nt: TGTGCCAGCAGCTGGACTAGCGGGAAATACGAGCAGTACTTC; cdr3_aa: CASSWTSGKYEQYF
v_call: TRBV9; d_call: NA; j_call: TRBJ1-1; clone_size: NA; cdr3_nt: TGTGCCAGCAGCGTAGAACAGTACACTGAAGCTTTCTTT; cdr3_aa: CASSVEQYTEAFF
v_call: TRBV3-1/TRBV3-2; d_call: NA; j_call: TRBJ2-7; clone_size: NA; cdr3_nt: TGTGCCAGCAGCCAAGGTTTGAGGGACGAGCAGTACTTC; cdr3_aa: CASSQGLRDEQYF
v_call: TRBV13; d_call: NA; j_call: TRBJ2-1; clone_size: NA; cdr3_nt: TGTGCCAGCAGCGGGGGGACTCCGAGCTCCTACAATGAGCAGTTCTTC; cdr3_aa: CASSGGTPSSYNEQFF
v_call: TRBV19; d_call: NA; j_call: TRBJ2-7; clone_size: NA; cdr3_nt: TGTGCCAGTAGTATACCCCCGGGGTCAACTGACCACGAGCAGTACTTC; cdr3_aa: CASSIPPGSTDHEQYF
v_call: TRBV10-3; d_call: TRBD2; j_call: TRBJ2-1; clone_size: NA; cdr3_nt: TGTGCCATCAGTGAAGGACAGGTTAGCGGGGGCCTCTACAATGAGCAGTTCTTC; cdr3_aa: CAISEGQVSGGLYNEQFF
v_call: TRBV30; d_call: NA; j_call: TRBJ1-3; clone_size: few; cdr3_nt: TGTGCCTGGAGTGCCCCCGGCTCTGGAAACACCATATATTTT; cdr3_aa: CAWSAPGSGNTIYF